Following are 15 T cell receptor beta chains from one sample sequenced in a study of T cell responses to AZD1222 COVID-19 vaccine. TCRdb's table, derived via immunoSEQ multiplex PCR, lists solely in-frame clones and lacks some. The table includes 65,000 to 95,000 clones, about 92% detected once. Specimen: peripheral blood, collected on day 0 of MenACWY control vaccination. The receptors were gathered from an adult in good health.

The J gene is TRBJ2-7, the V gene TRBV9, with TRBD2 matching over 9 bases. V shed 7 bases, J shed 0 bases, and the junction held 11 bases outside the gene matches. This CDR3 has 16 residues. CDR1 and CDR2 from the germline V gene are SGDLS and YYNGEE. The CDR3 here is CASRRGRGGSSYEQYF. The CDR3 coding sequence is TGTGCCAGCCGCCGGGGGCGGGGGGGGAGCTCCTACGAGCAGTACTTC.

This chain connects TRBV6-2 or TRBV6-3 to TRBJ2-2; TRBD2 matches at 10 bases. From germline, CDR1 is MNHEY and CDR2 SVGEGT. This CDR3 has 18 amino acids. V dropped 6 bases and J dropped 1; count of bases not matched to a gene: 11. The CDR3 is CASSRSGGAYENTGELFF. The DNA of the CDR3 is TGTGCCAGCAGCCGAAGCGGGGGGGCCTATGAGAACACCGGGGAGCTGTTTTTT.

The chain links TRBV29-1 to TRBJ2-1; 10 bases line up with TRBD2. Germline loops: CDR1 SQVTM, CDR2 ANQGSEA. CDR3 length: 14 amino acids. V was clipped by 8 bases and J by 4 bases; unmatched bases: 8. The CDR3 is CSTAGTSEYNEQFF. CDR3 nucleotides: TGCAGCACTGCCGGGACTAGCGAGTACAATGAGCAGTTCTTC.

This clone was found once. V usage is TRBV21-1 and J usage is TRBJ2-7; TRBD1 is taken as the D call from the table, unchecked against the DNA. TRBV21-1 is a pseudogene segment. The CDR3 runs to 14 residues. CDR3 bases: TGTGCCAGCAGCAGGGGCCCCTACTCCTACGAGCAGTACTTC. Translated: CASSRGPYSYEQYF.

The sample holds one count of this clone. The chain links TRBV5-1 to TRBJ2-7; the D is unclear. This CDR3 spans 15 amino acids. Trimming pared 0 bases from V and 5 bases from J, leaving 15 bases between. Germline V lookup: CDR1 SGHRS, CDR2 YFSETQ. This CDR3 reads CASSLALPSANEQYF. For the CDR3, the DNA is TGCGCCAGCAGCTTGGCTCTCCCCTCGGCTAACGAGCAGTACTTC.

The CDR3 loop is CAWSEAAGYTDTQYF. CDR3 sequence (DNA): TGTGCCTGGAGTGAAGCAGCGGGTTACACAGATACGCAGTATTTT. The genes are TRBV30 and TRBJ2-3; maybe TRBD2 (6 bases). The CDR3 has 15 residues. V lost 1 base and J lost 2, with 13 bases in between. Looked up from germline, CDR1 is GTSNPN and CDR2 is SVGIG (reference sequence).

This clone was observed a single time. The DNA for the CDR3 is TGTGCCAGCAGCTTGGTAACCGGGACAGGGTCCCACGAGCAGTACTTC. This translates into CASSLVTGTGSHEQYF. The chain uses TRBV5-4 and TRBJ2-7; TRBD1 matches at 9 bases. Trimming removed 0 bases from V and 5 bases from J; junction bases left unmatched: 9. The CDR3 totals 16 residues. CDR1 SGHNT and CDR2 YYREEE come from the germline V gene (reference sequence).

V is TRBV5-5 and J is TRBJ1-2; tentative D call: TRBD1 (5 bases). The CDR3 has 15 amino acids. Germline assignment: CDR1 SGHKS and CDR2 YYEKEE (reference sequence). Between the trimmed V and J ends, which lost 2 bases and 4 bases, there was a span of 15 bases. The CDR3 sequence: CASSLGAATGYGYTF. CDR3 bases: TGTGCCAGCAGCTTAGGGGCAGCAACCGGCTATGGCTACACCTTC. Complete variable domain (other parts from reference TRBV5-5 and TRBJ1-2): DAGVTQSPTHLIKTRGQQVTLRCSPISGHKSVSWYQQVLGQGPQFIFQYYEKEERGRGNFPDRFSARQFPNYSSELNVNALLLGDSALYLCASSLGAATGYGYTFGSGTRLTVV.

V and J are TRBV5-3 and TRBJ2-7; D is possibly TRBD1 (6 bases). TRBV5-3 is placed among ORFs of uncertain function. The ends were cut back, 4 bases at V and 0 bases at J, with 11 bases in the middle. This CDR3 region has 14 residues. CDR3 region: CARSVRDTSYEQYF. The CDR3 nucleotides are TGTGCCAGAAGCGTCCGGGACACCTCCTACGAGCAGTACTTC.

J is TRBJ2-3 and V is TRBV13; TRBD2 matches 10 bases. J lost 6 bases, V lost 5 bases, and 8 bases had no gene match. Germline V gene sequence: CDR1 PRHDT, CDR2 FYEKMQ (reference sequence). This CDR3 has 15 residues. CDR3 sequence reads: CASSMRAGGRDTQYF. Here the CDR3 DNA reads TGTGCCAGCAGCATGAGAGCGGGAGGGAGGGATACGCAGTATTTT. Variable domain in full (rest from reference TRBV13 and TRBJ2-3): AAGVIQSPRHLIKEKRETATLKCYPIPRHDTVYWYQQGPGQDPQFLISFYEKMQSDKGSIPDRFSAQQFSDYHSELNMSSLELGDSALYFCASSMRAGGRDTQYFGPGTRLTVL.

The J gene is TRBJ1-6, the V gene TRBV28; TRBD1 aligns across 7 bases. This CDR3 contains 14 residues. From germline, CDR1 is MDHEN and CDR2 SYDVKM. The V and J ends lost 7 bases and 10 bases, in that order; junction bases with no gene match: 10. In DNA, the CDR3 is TGTGCCAGCACTTCTCAAAGGGGGCTCTCACCCCTCCACTTT. It specifies CASTSQRGLSPLHF.

The V call is TRBV7-2, the J call TRBJ2-3; 9 bases match TRBD2. Germline trimming cut 5 bases from V and 0 bases from J; bases unmatched to any gene: 6. The CDR3 extends over 16 amino acids. Germline CDR1 reads SGHTA; CDR2 reads FQGNSA. The CDR3 nucleotides read TGTGCCAGCAGCGGCCGGACTAGCGTAAGCACAGATACGCAGTATTTT. The encoded protein is CASSGRTSVSTDTQYF. The complete variable domain, with remaining parts taken from reference TRBV7-2 and TRBJ2-3, reads GAGVSQSPSNKVTEKGKDVELRCDPISGHTALYWYRQSLGQGLEFLIYFQGNSAPDKSGLPSDRFSAERTGGSVSTLTIQRTQQEDSAVYLCASSGRTSVSTDTQYFGPGTRLTVL.

The chain carries TRBV19 and TRBJ2-3; TRBD2 agrees at 12 bases. V was pared by 6 bases and J by 3 bases, with 7 bases of the junction left unmatched. The CDR3 spans 16 residues. Germline CDR1 reads LNHDA; CDR2 reads SQIVND (reference sequence). CDR3 protein: CASSRLAGVATDTQYF. In DNA form, the CDR3 reads TGTGCCAGTAGCCGACTAGCGGGAGTAGCAACAGATACGCAGTATTTT.

The V and J genes are TRBV7-8 and TRBJ1-6, with TRBD1 identical over 9 bases. This CDR3 contains 14 residues. In germline, CDR1 is SGHVS, CDR2 FQNEAQ. Unmatched junction bases numbered 6, after V lost 5 bases and J lost 10 bases. CDR3 in amino acids: CASSKDRGSSPLHF. As DNA, the CDR3 is TGTGCCAGCAGCAAGGACAGGGGAAGCTCACCCCTCCACTTT. The variable domain in full, completed from reference TRBV7-8 and TRBJ1-6, reads GAGVSQSPRYKVAKRGQDVALRCDPISGHVSLFWYQQALGQGPEFLTYFQNEAQLDKSGLPSDRFFAERPEGSVSTLKIQRTQQEDSAVYLCASSKDRGSSPLHFGNGTRLTVT.

CDR3 coding DNA: TGTGCCAGCAGCGTACAGGGCATAGATACGCAGTATTTT. Translation gives CASSVQGIDTQYF. The chain recombines TRBV5-4 with TRBJ2-3, with a weak D call TRBD1 (6 bases). The CDR3 has 13 amino acids. Per the germline V gene, CDR1 is SGHNT and CDR2 is YYREEE (reference sequence). V lost 4 bases and J 5 bases, leaving 11 bases between the germline ends.